These T cell receptor beta chains were read from a single sample in a study of blood T cell repertoires in COVID-19. Measured with immunoSEQ multiplex PCR; TCRdb has only the in-frame clones, and not every one. The sample records about 210,000 clones, around 80% being singletons. The sequenced sample consisted of peripheral blood. These receptors came from a woman older than 75 with COVID-19, enrolled during active disease. CDR3s include the opening cysteine and the closing phenylalanine or tryptophan. A D gene is named only where the DNA matches it firmly. Clone size appears in some rows only: once, few, many, or a class for an expanded clone.

d_call: TRBD1
v_call: TRBV6-5
j_call: TRBJ1-2
clone_size: -
cdr3_aa: CASSRTGVNYGYTF
cdr3_nt: TGTGCCAGCAGCCGTACAGGGGTGAACTATGGCTACACCTTC

d_call: TRBD1
v_call: TRBV5-1
j_call: TRBJ2-1
clone_size: -
cdr3_aa: CASAGGGTGPNNEQFF
cdr3_nt: TGCGCCAGCGCAGGGGGAGGGACAGGGCCAAACAATGAGCAGTTCTTC

d_call: TRBD1
v_call: TRBV6-5
j_call: TRBJ1-1
clone_size: -
cdr3_aa: CASTGGMNTEAFF
cdr3_nt: TGTGCCAGCACAGGGGGAATGAACACTGAAGCTTTCTTT

d_call: -
v_call: TRBV2
j_call: TRBJ2-1
clone_size: -
cdr3_aa: CASVPGLGSYNEQFF
cdr3_nt: TGTGCCAGCGTTCCAGGGTTAGGTTCCTACAATGAGCAGTTCTTC

d_call: -
v_call: TRBV28
j_call: TRBJ2-4
clone_size: -
cdr3_aa: CASSLTGHGYF
cdr3_nt: TGTGCCAGCAGTTTGACGGGACATGGTTACTTC

d_call: TRBD1
v_call: TRBV7-2
j_call: TRBJ1-5
clone_size: -
cdr3_aa: CASSLEGQLNQPQHF
cdr3_nt: TGTGCCAGCAGCTTAGAGGGACAGCTTAATCAGCCCCAGCATTTT

d_call: TRBD1
v_call: TRBV5-1
j_call: TRBJ1-2
clone_size: -
cdr3_aa: CASSAGQNYGYTF
cdr3_nt: TGCGCCAGCAGCGCGGGACAGAACTATGGCTACACCTTC

d_call: TRBD2
v_call: TRBV19
j_call: TRBJ2-5
clone_size: -
cdr3_aa: CASRPGGVETQYF
cdr3_nt: TGTGCCAGTAGGCCGGGGGGGGTTGAGACCCAGTACTTC

d_call: TRBD2
v_call: TRBV7-2
j_call: TRBJ2-3
clone_size: -
cdr3_aa: CASSSIAGGPSTDTQYF
cdr3_nt: TGTGCCAGCAGTTCCATAGCGGGGGGGCCTAGCACAGATACGCAGTATTTT

d_call: -
v_call: TRBV5-1
j_call: TRBJ2-3
clone_size: -
cdr3_aa: CASSQVSDTQYF
cdr3_nt: TGCGCCAGCAGCCAGGTCTCAGATACGCAGTATTTT

d_call: TRBD1
v_call: TRBV4-3
j_call: TRBJ2-1
clone_size: -
cdr3_aa: CASSQTGNSYNEQFF
cdr3_nt: TGCGCCAGCAGCCAGACAGGGAACTCCTACAATGAGCAGTTCTTC

d_call: -
v_call: TRBV5-1
j_call: TRBJ1-3
clone_size: -
cdr3_aa: CASRRGSSGNTIYF
cdr3_nt: TGCGCCAGCCGCCGGGGGAGCTCTGGAAACACCATATATTTT

d_call: -
v_call: TRBV19
j_call: TRBJ1-1
clone_size: -
cdr3_aa: CASSTFTEAFF
cdr3_nt: TGTGCCAGTAGTACTTTCACTGAAGCTTTCTTT

d_call: TRBD1
v_call: TRBV6-5
j_call: TRBJ1-1
clone_size: -
cdr3_aa: CASRAPGQGSLEAFF
cdr3_nt: TGTGCCAGCAGAGCTCCGGGACAGGGGTCCTTAGAAGCTTTCTTT

d_call: -
v_call: TRBV10-3
j_call: TRBJ2-2
clone_size: -
cdr3_aa: CATSWRGANTGELFF
cdr3_nt: TGTGCCACTTCTTGGCGGGGCGCTAACACCGGGGAGCTGTTTTTT

d_call: -
v_call: TRBV5-4
j_call: TRBJ1-1
clone_size: -
cdr3_aa: CASSLGGGNTEAFF
cdr3_nt: TGTGCCAGCAGCTTGGGTGGAGGGAACACTGAAGCTTTCTTT

d_call: -
v_call: TRBV5-1
j_call: TRBJ2-3
clone_size: -
cdr3_aa: CASSIGTLRDTQYF
cdr3_nt: TGCGCCAGCAGCATAGGGACTTTGAGAGATACGCAGTATTTT

d_call: -
v_call: TRBV3-1/TRBV3-2
j_call: TRBJ1-1
clone_size: -
cdr3_aa: CASSPLGGDTEAFF
cdr3_nt: TGTGCCAGCAGCCCTCTCGGGGGTGACACTGAAGCTTTCTTT

d_call: TRBD1
v_call: TRBV27
j_call: TRBJ1-6
clone_size: -
cdr3_aa: CASSRETGGDSPLHF
cdr3_nt: TGTGCCAGCAGTAGAGAGACAGGGGGCGATTCACCCCTCCACTTT

d_call: -
v_call: TRBV7-9
j_call: TRBJ1-5
clone_size: -
cdr3_aa: CASSFGQSNQPQHF
cdr3_nt: TGTGCCAGCAGCTTTGGACAGAGCAATCAGCCCCAGCATTTT

d_call: -
v_call: TRBV29-1
j_call: TRBJ1-1
clone_size: -
cdr3_aa: CSVASQLNTEAFF
cdr3_nt: TGCAGCGTTGCGTCACAGCTGAACACTGAAGCTTTCTTT

d_call: -
v_call: TRBV11-3
j_call: TRBJ1-1
clone_size: -
cdr3_aa: CASSFIGGTEAFF
cdr3_nt: TGTGCCAGCAGCTTCATAGGGGGCACTGAAGCTTTCTTT

d_call: -
v_call: TRBV7-2
j_call: TRBJ2-7
clone_size: once
cdr3_aa: CASSPNSYEQYF
cdr3_nt: TGTGCCAGCAGCCCAAACTCCTACGAGCAGTACTTC

d_call: TRBD2
v_call: TRBV28
j_call: TRBJ2-7
clone_size: -
cdr3_aa: CASSSSGGAEYEQYF
cdr3_nt: TGTGCCAGCAGCTCTAGCGGGGGGGCAGAATACGAGCAGTACTTC

d_call: TRBD1
v_call: TRBV29-1
j_call: TRBJ2-2
clone_size: few
cdr3_aa: CSVEDVGQGRRAGELFF
cdr3_nt: TGCAGCGTTGAAGATGTTGGACAGGGGAGGAGAGCCGGGGAGCTGTTTTTT

d_call: -
v_call: TRBV9
j_call: TRBJ1-2
clone_size: -
cdr3_aa: CASSVADFYGYTF
cdr3_nt: TGTGCCAGCAGCGTAGCAGACTTCTATGGCTACACCTTC

d_call: -
v_call: TRBV7-2
j_call: TRBJ1-5
clone_size: -
cdr3_aa: CASSLDQGKNQPQHF
cdr3_nt: TGTGCCAGCAGCTTAGATCAGGGGAAGAATCAGCCCCAGCATTTT

d_call: -
v_call: TRBV19
j_call: TRBJ2-1
clone_size: -
cdr3_aa: CASSIGAALRLNEQFF
cdr3_nt: TGTGCCAGTAGTATAGGGGCCGCGTTGCGCCTCAATGAGCAGTTCTTC

d_call: -
v_call: TRBV7-2
j_call: TRBJ1-2
clone_size: -
cdr3_aa: CASTLGGSHGYTF
cdr3_nt: TGTGCCAGCACCTTGGGGGGAAGCCATGGCTACACCTTC

d_call: -
v_call: TRBV20-1
j_call: TRBJ2-1
clone_size: few
cdr3_aa: CSAPGAEQFF
cdr3_nt: TGCAGTGCCCCAGGGGCTGAGCAGTTCTTC

d_call: -
v_call: TRBV5-1
j_call: TRBJ2-3
clone_size: -
cdr3_aa: CASSLPQVGDTQYF
cdr3_nt: TGCGCCAGCAGCTTGCCCCAGGTAGGCGATACGCAGTATTTT

d_call: TRBD1
v_call: TRBV5-1
j_call: TRBJ1-5
clone_size: -
cdr3_aa: CASSPGTGGGQPQHF
cdr3_nt: TGCGCCAGCAGCCCGGGGACAGGGGGCGGGCAGCCCCAGCATTTT

d_call: TRBD1
v_call: TRBV2
j_call: TRBJ1-4
clone_size: -
cdr3_aa: CASSPTGGIYNEKLFF
cdr3_nt: TGTGCCAGCAGTCCGACAGGGGGGATTTATAATGAAAAACTGTTTTTT

d_call: -
v_call: TRBV4-1
j_call: TRBJ2-5
clone_size: -
cdr3_aa: CASSQLFFQEGRETQYF
cdr3_nt: TGCGCCAGCAGCCAACTTTTCTTTCAGGAGGGTAGGGAGACCCAGTACTTC

d_call: TRBD1
v_call: TRBV2
j_call: TRBJ2-7
clone_size: -
cdr3_aa: CASRVQGAPNEQYF
cdr3_nt: TGTGCCAGCAGGGTACAGGGGGCTCCTAACGAGCAGTACTTC

d_call: -
v_call: TRBV2
j_call: TRBJ1-2
clone_size: -
cdr3_aa: CASSENDGSYGYTF
cdr3_nt: TGTGCCAGCAGTGAAAATGACGGGAGCTATGGCTACACCTTC

d_call: TRBD1
v_call: TRBV5-1
j_call: TRBJ1-1
clone_size: -
cdr3_aa: CASSLDRVNTEAFF
cdr3_nt: TGCGCCAGCAGCCTTGACAGGGTGAACACTGAAGCTTTCTTT

d_call: TRBD1
v_call: TRBV4-1
j_call: TRBJ1-2
clone_size: -
cdr3_aa: CASSPAGGRGYTF
cdr3_nt: TGCGCCAGCAGCCCGGCAGGGGGCCGTGGCTACACCTTC

d_call: -
v_call: TRBV7-2
j_call: TRBJ2-1
clone_size: -
cdr3_aa: CASSLGPGGRYNEQFF
cdr3_nt: TGTGCCAGCAGCCTCGGGCCGGGGGGCCGTTACAATGAGCAGTTCTTC

d_call: -
v_call: TRBV28
j_call: TRBJ1-4
clone_size: -
cdr3_aa: CASRSSTGSTNEKLFF
cdr3_nt: TGTGCCAGCAGATCTTCGACAGGCTCAACTAATGAAAAACTGTTTTTT

d_call: TRBD1
v_call: TRBV2
j_call: TRBJ2-7
clone_size: -
cdr3_aa: CASVRSGTGSYEQYF
cdr3_nt: TGTGCCAGCGTTAGATCTGGGACAGGGTCCTACGAGCAGTACTTC

d_call: -
v_call: TRBV28
j_call: TRBJ2-7
clone_size: -
cdr3_aa: CASSSGLVQQYF
cdr3_nt: TGTGCCAGCAGTTCCGGACTCGTACAGCAGTACTTC

d_call: -
v_call: TRBV6-2/TRBV6-3
j_call: TRBJ2-7
clone_size: few
cdr3_aa: CASSYKLPGRDYEQYF
cdr3_nt: TGTGCCAGCAGTTACAAACTACCCGGGCGGGACTACGAGCAGTACTTC

d_call: TRBD2
v_call: TRBV7-8
j_call: TRBJ2-1
clone_size: -
cdr3_aa: CASSLGAGAYNEQFF
cdr3_nt: TGTGCCAGCAGCTTAGGAGCGGGGGCCTACAATGAGCAGTTCTTC

d_call: -
v_call: TRBV4-3
j_call: TRBJ2-5
clone_size: -
cdr3_aa: CASSQRPLPQAGETQYF
cdr3_nt: TGCGCCAGCAGCCAAAGACCATTGCCCCAGGCGGGAGAGACCCAGTACTTC

d_call: TRBD1
v_call: TRBV18
j_call: TRBJ1-2
clone_size: few
cdr3_aa: CASSEGQGTAGYGYTF
cdr3_nt: TGTGCCAGCTCGGAGGGACAGGGGACCGCTGGCTATGGCTACACCTTC

d_call: -
v_call: TRBV2
j_call: TRBJ1-5
clone_size: -
cdr3_aa: CASSGQYSNQPQHF
cdr3_nt: TGTGCCAGCAGTGGGCAGTATAGCAATCAGCCCCAGCATTTT

d_call: -
v_call: TRBV19
j_call: TRBJ2-2
clone_size: -
cdr3_aa: CASSIQGFAGELFF
cdr3_nt: TGTGCCAGTAGTATACAGGGGTTTGCCGGGGAGCTGTTTTTT

d_call: TRBD1
v_call: TRBV7-2
j_call: TRBJ2-2
clone_size: -
cdr3_aa: CASSHGTGSTGELFF
cdr3_nt: TGTGCCAGCAGCCACGGGACAGGGAGCACCGGGGAGCTGTTTTTT

d_call: -
v_call: TRBV19
j_call: TRBJ1-1
clone_size: -
cdr3_aa: CASSIMSVNTEAFF
cdr3_nt: TGTGCCAGTAGTATAATGTCGGTGAACACTGAAGCTTTCTTT

d_call: -
v_call: TRBV15
j_call: TRBJ2-5
clone_size: -
cdr3_aa: CATSSRETQETQYF
cdr3_nt: TGTGCCACCAGCAGCCGAGAGACACAAGAGACCCAGTACTTC

d_call: TRBD1
v_call: TRBV27
j_call: TRBJ1-2
clone_size: -
cdr3_aa: CASRLTGGAYGYTF
cdr3_nt: TGTGCCAGCAGGCTAACAGGGGGCGCCTATGGCTACACCTTC

d_call: -
v_call: TRBV6-6
j_call: TRBJ1-4
clone_size: -
cdr3_aa: CASKGHATNEKLFF
cdr3_nt: TGTGCCAGCAAGGGGCATGCAACTAATGAAAAACTGTTTTTT

d_call: -
v_call: TRBV12-3/TRBV12-4
j_call: TRBJ2-5
clone_size: -
cdr3_aa: CATQFWGEETQYF
cdr3_nt: TGTGCCACCCAGTTTTGGGGGGAAGAGACCCAGTACTTC

d_call: TRBD1
v_call: TRBV28
j_call: TRBJ2-7
clone_size: -
cdr3_aa: CASSLAGQGLREQYF
cdr3_nt: TGTGCCAGCAGTTTAGCGGGACAGGGACTGAGGGAGCAGTACTTC

d_call: -
v_call: TRBV11-3
j_call: TRBJ1-1
clone_size: once
cdr3_aa: CASSLLANTEAFF
cdr3_nt: TGTGCCAGCAGCTTGTTGGCGAACACTGAAGCTTTCTTT

d_call: -
v_call: TRBV7-3
j_call: TRBJ1-3
clone_size: once
cdr3_aa: CASSLRDRDTIYF
cdr3_nt: TGTGCCAGCAGCCTCAGGGATAGGGACACCATATATTTT

d_call: TRBD2
v_call: TRBV5-4
j_call: TRBJ2-5
clone_size: -
cdr3_aa: CASSSSLAGDQYF
cdr3_nt: TGTGCCAGCAGCTCCTCGCTGGCGGGGGACCAATACTTC

d_call: TRBD1
v_call: TRBV28
j_call: TRBJ1-2
clone_size: -
cdr3_aa: CASITGGIYYGYTF
cdr3_nt: TGTGCCAGCATAACAGGGGGGATCTACTATGGCTACACCTTC